Below, one T cell receptor (beta chain) is given with its context. Its antigen is unidentified. The sample belongs to a study of cytomegalovirus exposure and HLA in healthy donors. General observations from the study: Overall, approximately 150 TCR beta chains were annotated as cytomegalovirus-associated. Despite most TCR sequences being rare, some public TCRs occurred in many donors. The classifier reportedly diagnosed cytomegalovirus status with high sensitivity and specificity.

The protocol was immunoSEQ multiplex PCR, while the TCRdb copy is restricted to in-frame clones and leaves out a portion. The data show fewer than 200,000 clones, with approximately 87% seen just once and roughly 5.8% held by the top ten. Germline CDR1 reads MDHEN; CDR2 reads SYDVKM. V gave up 6 bases and J gave up 3 bases, with 12 bases separating them. CDR3 length: 14 residues. The chain combines TRBV28 with TRBJ2-1; D possibly corresponds to TRBD1 (5 bases). Sequencing used PBMCs. The source of this sequence is a woman aged 25-40 years in good health and CMV-seronegative. CDR3 DNA sequence: TGTGCCAGCAGCCGGCAGGGATACTACAATGAGCAGTTCTTC. This sequence encodes CASSRQGYYNEQFF.